The T cell receptor (beta chain) described here comes from a study of early T cells in non-severe SARS-CoV-2 infection. One entry per CDR3 protein, called by TCRdb with MiXCR from the 5' RACE reads. The sample shows about 92,000 distinct CDR3 sequences, approximately 15% of them seen only once. This clonotype showed up many times. The CDR3 has 11 residues. From germline, CDR1 is DFQATT and CDR2 SNEGSKA (reference sequence). The receptor was derived from an adult who was a healthcare worker with PCR-confirmed SARS-CoV-2 infection or an uninfected control (not recorded which). Sequenced sample: whole blood. The rearrangement uses TRBV20-1 and TRBJ1-4; D gene ambiguous. The CDR3 nucleotides read TGCACAATACCCCGGGCTGAAAAACTGTTTTTT. It specifies CTIPRAEKLFF.